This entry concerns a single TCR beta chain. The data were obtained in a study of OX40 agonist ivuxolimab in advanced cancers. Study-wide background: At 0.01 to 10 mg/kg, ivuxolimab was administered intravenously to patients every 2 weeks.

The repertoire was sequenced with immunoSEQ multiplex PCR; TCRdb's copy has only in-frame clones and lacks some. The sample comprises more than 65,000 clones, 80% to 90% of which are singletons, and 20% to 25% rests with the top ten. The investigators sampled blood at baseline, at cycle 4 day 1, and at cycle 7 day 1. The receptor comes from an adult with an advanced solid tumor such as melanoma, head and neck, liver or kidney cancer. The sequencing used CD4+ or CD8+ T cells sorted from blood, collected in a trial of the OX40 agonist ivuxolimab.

CDR3 protein: CASSIRGEGQPQHF. The CDR3 region has the DNA TGTGCCAGTAGTATTCGGGGAGAGGGCCAGCCCCAGCATTTT. The genes are TRBV19 and TRBJ1-5; D is uncertain. The V and J ends lost 3 bases and 7 bases respectively, with 13 bases between them. This CDR3 region has 14 residues. CDR1 is LNHDA, CDR2 SQIVND, per germline (reference sequence).